Following are 7 T cell receptor beta chains from one sample sequenced in a study of CD8+ T cells in alopecia areata. TCR sequencing used cDNA made by reverse transcription of extracted RNA. TCRdb's table, derived via immunoSEQ multiplex PCR, lists solely in-frame clones and lacks some. This sample has around 160,000 clones, with less than 80% found just once. Treatment specified: oral pan-JAK inhibitor, 5-10 mg twice daily. This material consisted of CD4+ T cells sorted from blood, taken at week 24, from a patient treated with tofacitinib. These receptors all come from a human donor with alopecia areata.

This clone was observed a few times. The genes are TRBV23-1 and TRBJ2-3; no firm D call. TRBV23-1 qualifies as an ORF whose function is uncertain. The CDR3 contains 14 residues. Trimming pared 2 bases from V and 1 base from J, leaving 7 bases between. The DNA for the CDR3 is TGCGCCAGCAGTCAAAGGGATGGCACAGATACGCAGTATTTT. Translated: CASSQRDGTDTQYF.

The chain combines TRBV29-1 with TRBJ1-1, with D unresolved. The CDR3 has 14 residues. V was pared by 4 bases and J by 0 bases, with 12 bases between. Germline CDR1 is SQVTM and CDR2 is ANQGSEA. In nucleotides, the CDR3 is TGCAGCGTTGGGGTCTATCTCTTGAACACTGAAGCTTTCTTT. Its translation is CSVGVYLLNTEAFF.

This clone was detected only once. This rearrangement joins TRBV9 to TRBJ2-3, with a weak D call TRBD1 (6 bases). This CDR3 region has 16 residues. CDR1 is SGDLS, CDR2 YYNGEE, per germline. Trimming removed 0 bases from V and 2 bases from J, with 13 bases in between. The CDR3 loop is CASSVDEGVFTDTQYF. The CDR3 DNA is TGTGCCAGCAGCGTAGACGAGGGGGTCTTCACAGATACGCAGTATTTT.

V and J are TRBV10-3 and TRBJ1-1; D is perhaps TRBD1 (5 bases). The V end was cut by 3 bases, the J end by 6 bases, with 11 bases between. CDR1 and CDR2 from the germline V gene are ENHRY and SYGVKD. CDR3 length: 13 residues. CDR3 amino acids: CAISDGGIAEAFF. The CDR3 bases are TGTGCCATCAGTGATGGGGGTATCGCTGAAGCTTTCTTT.

This rearrangement joins TRBV6-6 to TRBJ1-1, with a weak D call TRBD1 (6 bases). V lost 5 bases and J 1 base, leaving 14 bases between the germline ends. The CDR3 consists of 15 residues. Germline V gives CDR1 MNHNY, CDR2 SVGAGI (reference sequence). CDR3 sequence reads: CASSPTGSKNTEAFF. CDR3 DNA: TGTGCCAGCAGTCCTACAGGGTCCAAGAACACTGAAGCTTTCTTT.

This chain links TRBV27 with TRBJ1-1, with 9 nucleotides matching TRBD1. Looked up from germline, CDR1 is MNHEY and CDR2 is SMNVEV (reference sequence). The V and J ends lost 7 bases and 5 bases, in that order; junction bases with no gene match: 11. CDR3 length: 15 amino acids. The CDR3 bases are TGTGCCAGCAATCAACAGGGGGCGCGTCAGACTGAAGCTTTCTTT. Translated, it gives CASNQQGARQTEAFF.

In regard to this clone: One end of the junction does not line up with germline, which may come from a read error. The rearrangement uses TRBV5-1 and TRBJ2-2; D is unresolved. This CDR3 is 15 amino acids long. Germline V gene lookup returns CDR1 SGHRS and CDR2 YFSETQ. The chain's CDR3 is CASSLGGTNTGELFF. CDR3 nucleotide sequence: TGTGCCAGCAGCCTGGGTGGGACGAACACCGGGGAGCTGTTTTTT.